The 5 T cell receptor beta chains below were found in one sample sequenced in a study of blood T cell repertoires in COVID-19. The assay was immunoSEQ multiplex PCR, and TCRdb's table has in-frame clones only and misses some. The table has about 400,000 clones, 70% to 90% seen once; the top ten hold just under 2%. The sample was PBMCs or T cells enriched from blood (not recorded which). The origin of the receptors is a woman aged 18-29 years with acute COVID-19.

The rearrangement links TRBV4-2 to TRBJ1-3, with D possibly matching TRBD1 (5 bases). CDR1 is LGHNA and CDR2 is YNFKEQ in the germline V gene. This CDR3 has 15 residues. Trimming took off 1 base at V and 2 bases at J, with 9 bases between the two ends. The CDR3 bases are TGTGCCAGCAGCCAAGTAGACAGACCTGGAAACACCATATATTTT. This encodes CASSQVDRPGNTIYF.

CDR3 DNA sequence: TGTGCCAGCAGCCGAGCACGACAGGACGAGCAGTACTTC. It codes for CASSRARQDEQYF. The V call is TRBV7-9, the J call TRBJ2-7, with TRBD1 as a possible D gene (6 bases). V was shortened by 5 bases and J by 5 bases, with 13 bases between the two germline ends. Germline lookup yields CDR1 SEHNR and CDR2 FQNEAQ (reference sequence). This CDR3 has 13 residues. Based on the CDR3 plus reference TRBV7-9 and TRBJ2-7, the full variable domain is DTGVSQNPRHKITKRGQNVTFRCDPISEHNRLYWYRQTLGQGPEFLTYFQNEAQLEKSRLLSDRFSAERPKGSFSTLEIQRTEQGDSAMYLCASSRARQDEQYFGPGTRLTVT.

This chain links TRBV15 with TRBJ1-3; D gene ambiguous. CDR1 and CDR2 from the germline V gene are LNHNV and YYDKDF (reference sequence). This CDR3 comprises 15 residues. Trimming removed 0 bases from V and 4 bases from J, with 10 bases in between. CDR3 residues: CATSRDPRGGNTIYF. CDR3 coding DNA: TGTGCCACCAGCAGAGATCCACGAGGAGGAAACACCATATATTTT.

This clone has only one observation. The rearrangement links TRBV3-1 (or the pseudogene TRBV3-2) to TRBJ1-1; the D gene is possibly TRBD1 (5 bases). CDR3 length equals 15 residues. Deletions cut 4 bases from V and 5 bases from J, with 17 bases between. Germline V CDR1 and CDR2: LGHDT, YNNKEL (reference sequence). CDR3 DNA sequence: TGTGCCAGCAGCCCTAGGGTGCAGGGTAAAACTGAAGCTTTCTTT. Protein sequence: CASSPRVQGKTEAFF.

CDR3 region: CASSLGTGGRETQYF. The CDR3 nucleotides read TGCGCCAGCAGCTTGGGGACAGGGGGCAGGGAGACCCAGTACTTC. V gene TRBV5-1 combines with J gene TRBJ2-5; 11 positions agree with TRBD1. The germline V gene has CDR1 SGHRS and CDR2 YFSETQ. The length of the CDR3 is 15 residues. With V trimmed by 0 bases and J by 5 bases, 3 bases remained unmatched.